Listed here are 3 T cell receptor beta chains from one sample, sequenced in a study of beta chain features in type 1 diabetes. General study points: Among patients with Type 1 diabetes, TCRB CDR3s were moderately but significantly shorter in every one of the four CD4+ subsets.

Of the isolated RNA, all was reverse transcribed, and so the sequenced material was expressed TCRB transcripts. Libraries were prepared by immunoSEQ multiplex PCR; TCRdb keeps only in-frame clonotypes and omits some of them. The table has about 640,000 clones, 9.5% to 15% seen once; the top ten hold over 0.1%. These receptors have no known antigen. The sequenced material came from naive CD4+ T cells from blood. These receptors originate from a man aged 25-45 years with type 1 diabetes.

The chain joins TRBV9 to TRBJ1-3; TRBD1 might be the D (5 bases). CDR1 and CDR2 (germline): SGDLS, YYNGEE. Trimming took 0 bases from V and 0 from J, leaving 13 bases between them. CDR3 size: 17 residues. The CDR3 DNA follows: TGTGCCAGCAGCGTAGGGGGGAGGGAAGCCTCTGGAAACACCATATATTTT. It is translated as CASSVGGREASGNTIYF.

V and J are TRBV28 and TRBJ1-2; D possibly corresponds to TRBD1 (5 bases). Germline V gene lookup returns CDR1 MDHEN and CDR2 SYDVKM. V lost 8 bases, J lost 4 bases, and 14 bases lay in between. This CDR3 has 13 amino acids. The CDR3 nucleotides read TGTGCCAGCTCCGCCGGGGGAATCTATGGCTACACCTTC. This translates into CASSAGGIYGYTF.

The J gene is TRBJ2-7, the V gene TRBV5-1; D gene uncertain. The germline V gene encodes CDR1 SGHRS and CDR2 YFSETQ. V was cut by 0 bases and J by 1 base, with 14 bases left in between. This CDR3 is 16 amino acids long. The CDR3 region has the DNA TGCGCCAGCAGCTTGGGCCTCTCTGGCGAATCCTACGAGCAGTACTTC. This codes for CASSLGLSGESYEQYF.